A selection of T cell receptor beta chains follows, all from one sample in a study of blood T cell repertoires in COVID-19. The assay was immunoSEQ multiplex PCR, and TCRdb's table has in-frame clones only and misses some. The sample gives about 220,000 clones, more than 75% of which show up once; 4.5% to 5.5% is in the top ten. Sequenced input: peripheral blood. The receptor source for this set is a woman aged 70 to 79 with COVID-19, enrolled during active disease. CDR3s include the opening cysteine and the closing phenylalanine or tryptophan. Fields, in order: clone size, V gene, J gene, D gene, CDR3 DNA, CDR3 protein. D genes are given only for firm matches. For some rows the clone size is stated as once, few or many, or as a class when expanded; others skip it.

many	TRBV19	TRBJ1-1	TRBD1	TGTGCCAGTAGACGAGGACAGGCTAACACTGAAGCTTTCTTT	CASRRGQANTEAFF
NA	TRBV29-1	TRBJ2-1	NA	TGCAGCGTTCTGTTGAATGAGCAGTTCTTC	CSVLLNEQFF
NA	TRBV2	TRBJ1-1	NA	TGTGCCAGCAGTGAACAGGGACAACCCACTGAAGCTTTCTTT	CASSEQGQPTEAFF
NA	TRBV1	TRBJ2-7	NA	TGCACCAGCAGCCAAGGGGACGCTAGCGGGAGAATATACGAGCAGTACTTC	CTSSQGDASGRIYEQYF
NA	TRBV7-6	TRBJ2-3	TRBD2	TGTGCCAGCAGCCTACTAGCGGGAGTTTTAACAGATACGCAGTATTTT	CASSLLAGVLTDTQYF
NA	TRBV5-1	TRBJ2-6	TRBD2	TGCGCCAGCAGCCCGGCGGGAGACGCGCATTCTGGGGCCAACGTCCTGACTTTC	CASSPAGDAHSGANVLTF
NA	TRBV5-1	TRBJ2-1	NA	TGCGCCAGCAGCCCCCGACTAGGTGGACCCAATGAGCAGTTCTTC	CASSPRLGGPNEQFF
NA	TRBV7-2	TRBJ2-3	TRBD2	TGTGCCAGCAGCTTAGAGCTAGCGGGAGGGCTCACAGATACGCAGTATTTT	CASSLELAGGLTDTQYF
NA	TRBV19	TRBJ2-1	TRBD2	TGTGCCAGTAACGCAAGGGGGACTAGTAAAAGGAATGAGCAGTTCTTC	CASNARGTSKRNEQFF
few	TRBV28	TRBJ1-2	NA	TGTGCCAGCAGTTTGCCAACAACCTATGGCTACACCTTC	CASSLPTTYGYTF
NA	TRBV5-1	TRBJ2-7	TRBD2	TGCGCCAGCAGCTTGGAACCTAGCGGGGCCTACGAGCAGTACTTC	CASSLEPSGAYEQYF
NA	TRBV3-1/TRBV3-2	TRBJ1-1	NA	TGTGCCAGCAGCCCCCAGGCGGGGAACACTGAAGCTTTCTTT	CASSPQAGNTEAFF
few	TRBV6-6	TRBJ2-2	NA	TGTGCCGGGGCCCTTACACCTAACACCGGGGAGCTGTTTTTT	CAGALTPNTGELFF
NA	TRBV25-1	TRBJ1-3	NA	TGTGCCAGTTCACCGGGGGGGAGCTCTGGAAACACCATATATTTT	CASSPGGSSGNTIYF
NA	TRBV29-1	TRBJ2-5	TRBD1	TGCAGCGCCGACAGGGGACCCCAAGAGACCCAGTACTTC	CSADRGPQETQYF
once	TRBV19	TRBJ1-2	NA	TGTGCCAGTAGTAATGGGGGACTGGGGAACTATGGCTACACCTTC	CASSNGGLGNYGYTF
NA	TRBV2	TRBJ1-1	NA	TGTGCCAGCAGTGATCAGGGGAACACTGAAGCTTTCTTT	CASSDQGNTEAFF
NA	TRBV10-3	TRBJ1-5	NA	TGTGCCATCAAAGGACAGACGGGTGAGCCCCAGCATTTT	CAIKGQTGEPQHF